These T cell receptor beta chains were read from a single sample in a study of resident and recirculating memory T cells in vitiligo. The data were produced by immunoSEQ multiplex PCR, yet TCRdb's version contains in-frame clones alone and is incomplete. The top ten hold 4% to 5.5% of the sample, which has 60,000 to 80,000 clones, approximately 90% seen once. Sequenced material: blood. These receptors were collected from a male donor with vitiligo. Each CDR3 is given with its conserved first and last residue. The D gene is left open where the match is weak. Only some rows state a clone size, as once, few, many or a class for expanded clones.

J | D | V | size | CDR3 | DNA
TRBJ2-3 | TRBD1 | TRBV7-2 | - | CASSLTGNSADTQYF | TGTGCCAGCAGCCTGACAGGGAACAGCGCAGATACGCAGTATTTT
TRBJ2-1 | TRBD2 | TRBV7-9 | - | CASSLSVAGGLRNEQFF | TGTGCCAGCAGCTTAAGTGTGGCGGGGGGGCTTAGGAATGAGCAGTTCTTC
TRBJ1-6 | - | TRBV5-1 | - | CASSQKGEQNSPLHF | TGCGCCAGCAGCCAAAAGGGGGAACAAAATTCACCCCTCCACTTT
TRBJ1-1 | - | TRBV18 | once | CASSLDSMNTEAFF | TGTGCCAGCTCACTCGACAGCATGAACACTGAAGCTTTCTTT
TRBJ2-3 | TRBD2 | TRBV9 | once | CASSVATTSGGTDTQYF | TGTGCCAGCAGCGTAGCTACTACTAGCGGGGGGACAGATACGCAGTATTTT
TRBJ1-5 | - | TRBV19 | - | CASSPGTLNQPQHF | TGTGCCAGTAGTCCCGGGACACTTAATCAGCCCCAGCATTTT
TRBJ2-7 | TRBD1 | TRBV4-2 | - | CASSQVGGQGRNEQYF | TGTGCCAGCAGCCAAGTCGGGGGACAGGGTCGCAACGAGCAGTACTTC
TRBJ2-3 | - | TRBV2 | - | CASSGTLSAPQDTQYF | TGTGCCAGCAGTGGTACACTTAGCGCCCCACAAGATACGCAGTATTTT
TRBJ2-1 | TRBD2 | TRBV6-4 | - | CASSDSAGGYNEQFF | TGTGCCAGCAGTGACTCAGCGGGGGGGTACAATGAGCAGTTCTTC
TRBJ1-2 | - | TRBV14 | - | CASSQTRGGRANYGYTF | TGTGCCAGCAGCCAAACCCGTGGGGGCAGGGCTAACTATGGCTACACCTTC
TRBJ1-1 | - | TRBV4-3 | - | CASSQDLEVTEAFF | TGCGCCAGCAGCCAAGATTTAGAGGTGACTGAAGCTTTCTTT
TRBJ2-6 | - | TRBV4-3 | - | CASSQSWAGAGANVLTF | TGCGCCAGCAGCCAATCATGGGCAGGGGCCGGGGCCAACGTCCTGACTTTC
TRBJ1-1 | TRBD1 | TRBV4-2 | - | CASSQAGGPNTEAFF | TGTGCCAGCAGCCAAGCAGGGGGACCGAACACTGAAGCTTTCTTT
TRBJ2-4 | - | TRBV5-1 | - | CASSWGPGRLNIQYF | TGCGCCAGCAGCTGGGGGCCAGGACGACTAAACATTCAGTACTTC
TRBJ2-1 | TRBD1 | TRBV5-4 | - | CASSSGTGQHNEQFF | TGTGCCAGCAGCTCCGGGACAGGGCAACACAATGAGCAGTTCTTC
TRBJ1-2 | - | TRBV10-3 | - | CAISGEAAYGYTF | TGTGCCATCAGTGGAGAGGCGGCCTATGGCTACACCTTC
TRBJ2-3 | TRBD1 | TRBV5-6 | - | CASRLGDSKDTQYF | TGTGCCAGCAGACTTGGGGACAGTAAAGATACGCAGTATTTT
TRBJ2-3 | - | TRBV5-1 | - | CASSILGGGTTDTQYF | TGCGCCAGCAGCATTCTAGGGGGGGGTACCACAGATACGCAGTATTTT
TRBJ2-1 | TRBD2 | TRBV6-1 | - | CASSVAGGPYEQFF | TGTGCCAGCAGTGTAGCGGGGGGGCCGTATGAGCAGTTCTTC
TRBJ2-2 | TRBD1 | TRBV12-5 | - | CASGGTANTGELFF | TGTGCTAGTGGGGGGACAGCTAACACCGGGGAGCTGTTTTTT
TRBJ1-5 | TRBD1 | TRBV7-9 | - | CASSTGTGGTNQPQHF | TGTGCCAGCAGCACCGGGACAGGGGGGACCAATCAGCCCCAGCATTTT
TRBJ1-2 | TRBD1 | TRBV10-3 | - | CAISGTGANYGYTF | TGTGCCATCAGTGGGACAGGGGCGAACTATGGCTACACCTTC
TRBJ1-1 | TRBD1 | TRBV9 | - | CASSVGLQGTMNTEAFF | TGTGCCAGCAGCGTGGGCCTACAGGGGACCATGAACACTGAAGCTTTCTTT
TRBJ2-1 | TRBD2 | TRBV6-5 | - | CASSYLASGGGNEQFF | TGTGCCAGCAGTTACTTGGCTAGCGGGGGCGGGAATGAGCAGTTCTTC
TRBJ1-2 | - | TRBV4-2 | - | CASSQGPGELGYGYTF | TGTGCCAGCAGCCAAGGGCCAGGGGAGTTGGGCTATGGCTACACCTTC
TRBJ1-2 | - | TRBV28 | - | CASSLDGLRGYGYTF | TGTGCCAGCAGTTTAGACGGCCTGCGAGGCTATGGCTACACCTTC
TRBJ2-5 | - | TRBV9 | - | CASSVDKDQETQYF | TGTGCCAGCAGCGTAGACAAAGACCAAGAGACCCAGTACTTC
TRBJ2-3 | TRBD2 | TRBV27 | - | CASSTLAGAAVIGSTDTQYF | TGTGCCAGCAGTACTTTAGCGGGGGCGGCGGTTATAGGATCTACAGATACGCAGTATTTT
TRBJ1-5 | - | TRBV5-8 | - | CASSLRGQLDQPQHF | TGTGCCAGCAGCTTAAGAGGTCAACTCGATCAGCCCCAGCATTTT
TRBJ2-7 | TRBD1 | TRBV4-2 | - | CASSHVGQGTTYEQYF | TGTGCCAGCAGCCATGTGGGACAGGGGACAACCTACGAGCAGTACTTC
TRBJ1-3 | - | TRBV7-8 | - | CASSQSQGSGNTIYF | TGTGCCAGCAGCCAATCACAGGGCTCTGGAAACACCATATATTTT
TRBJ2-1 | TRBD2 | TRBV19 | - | CASSPRPSGGDNEQFF | TGTGCCAGTAGTCCCAGACCTAGCGGGGGGGACAATGAGCAGTTCTTC
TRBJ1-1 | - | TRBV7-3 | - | CASSSLGAETEAFF | TGTGCCAGCAGCTCCCTGGGGGCTGAGACTGAAGCTTTCTTT
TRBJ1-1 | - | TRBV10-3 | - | CAISEWGQRPMNTEAFF | TGTGCCATCAGTGAGTGGGGACAAAGACCCATGAACACTGAAGCTTTCTTT
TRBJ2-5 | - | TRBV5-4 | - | CASSWAAPGQETQYF | TGTGCCAGCAGCTGGGCCGCACCGGGGCAAGAGACCCAGTACTTC
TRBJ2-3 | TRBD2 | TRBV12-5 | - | CASGQGLASADTQYF | TGTGCTAGTGGGCAGGGACTAGCTTCCGCAGATACGCAGTATTTT